These T cell receptor beta chains were read from a single sample in a study of blood T cell repertoires in COVID-19. The table came from immunoSEQ multiplex PCR; TCRdb's copy has only in-frame clones and leaves some out. The table includes roughly 330,000 clones, approximately 90% detected once. Sequenced material: PBMCs or T cells enriched from blood (not recorded which). The receptors were sampled from a woman in her 30s who had recovered from COVID-19. CDR3s include the opening cysteine and the closing phenylalanine or tryptophan. The order of the fields is J gene, clone size, V gene, D gene, CDR3 protein, CDR3 DNA. The D gene is left open where the match is weak. Rows may omit the clone size; those that give it use once, few, many or a size class.

TRBJ1-2,.,TRBV18,.,CASSPLSYGYTF,TGTGCCAGCTCACCCCTATCATATGGCTACACCTTC
TRBJ2-3,.,TRBV5-1,.,CASSPGATSTDTQYF,TGCGCCAGCAGCCCTGGGGCCACGAGCACAGATACGCAGTATTTT
TRBJ1-5,few,TRBV5-4,TRBD1,CASSDGQGNQPQHF,TGTGCCAGCAGCGACGGACAGGGCAATCAGCCCCAGCATTTT
TRBJ2-7,.,TRBV27,.,CASSAIYEQYF,TGTGCCAGCAGCGCGATCTACGAGCAGTACTTC
TRBJ2-5,many,TRBV4-3,TRBD2,CASSQGGGTQETQYF,TGCGCCAGCAGCCAAGGGGGAGGGACCCAAGAGACCCAGTACTTC
TRBJ1-1,once,TRBV5-5,.,CASSLEAGVITEAFF,TGTGCCAGCAGCTTGGAGGCGGGGGTGATCACTGAAGCTTTCTTT
TRBJ2-3,.,TRBV2,TRBD2,CASPGGAIDTQYF,TGTGCCAGCCCGGGAGGGGCGATCGATACGCAGTATTTT
TRBJ1-4,.,TRBV11-2,.,CASSQILGGAREKLFF,TGTGCCAGCAGCCAAATTTTGGGGGGGGCTCGCGAAAAACTGTTTTTT
TRBJ1-1,.,TRBV7-8,TRBD1,CASSSSGRQGNTEAFF,TGTGCCAGCAGCTCATCCGGTCGACAGGGGAACACTGAAGCTTTCTTT
TRBJ1-1,.,TRBV6-5,TRBD1,CASRTGGGEAFF,TGTGCCAGCAGGACAGGGGGCGGTGAAGCTTTCTTT
TRBJ1-2,.,TRBV9,TRBD1,CASSVGGPGGLHGYTF,TGTGCCAGCAGCGTAGGTGGTCCAGGGGGCTTACATGGCTACACCTTC
TRBJ1-4,.,TRBV19,TRBD1,CASRGRQGENEKLFF,TGTGCCAGTAGGGGAAGACAGGGAGAGAATGAAAAACTGTTTTTT
TRBJ1-1,once,TRBV7-9,.,CASSRDTEAFF,TGTGCCAGCAGTCGGGACACTGAAGCTTTCTTT
TRBJ2-7,.,TRBV19,TRBD2,CASSRGLDLFYEQYF,TGTGCCAGTAGTAGGGGACTAGATCTATTCTACGAGCAGTACTTC
TRBJ1-2,.,TRBV19,TRBD1,CASSSRGLRYGYTF,TGTGCCAGTAGTTCAAGGGGGCTTCGCTATGGCTACACCTTC